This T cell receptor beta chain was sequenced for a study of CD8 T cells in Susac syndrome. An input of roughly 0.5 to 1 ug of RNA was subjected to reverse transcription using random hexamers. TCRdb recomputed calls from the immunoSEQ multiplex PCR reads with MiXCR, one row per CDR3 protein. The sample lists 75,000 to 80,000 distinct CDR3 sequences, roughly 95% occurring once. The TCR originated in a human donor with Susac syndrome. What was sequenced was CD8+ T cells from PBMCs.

CDR3 protein: CASSLGLKYNEQFF. CDR3 DNA sequence: TGTGCCAGCAGCCTCGGACTCAAATACAATGAGCAGTTCTTC. The chain joins TRBV9 to TRBJ2-1; D is perhaps TRBD2 (5 bases). The CDR3 contains 14 residues. Trimming took 4 bases from V and 4 from J, leaving 12 bases between them. Germline lookup yields CDR1 SGDLS and CDR2 YYNGEE. Looking up the rest from reference TRBV9 and TRBJ2-1 gives the full variable domain: DSGVTQTPKHLITATGQRVTLRCSPRSGDLSVYWYQQSLDQGLQFLIQYYNGEERAKGNILERFSAQQFPDLHSELNLSSLELGDSALYFCASSLGLKYNEQFFGPGTRLTVL.